These 9 T cell receptor beta chains share one sample of origin, sequenced in a study of shared clonotypes between healthy human individuals. The protocol was immunoSEQ multiplex PCR, while the TCRdb copy is restricted to in-frame clones and leaves out a portion. The top ten hold under 0.8% of the sample, which has over 850,000 clones, about 80% seen once. Sequenced input: memory CD4+ T cells from PBMCs. The subset: CD45RA-negative fraction. Source of these receptors: a man aged 18 to 30 in good health. Some clones in this sample may be carry-over from other donors' samples.

V and J are TRBV5-8 and TRBJ2-2, with 9 bases matching TRBD2. The germline gives CDR1 SGHTS, CDR2 YDEGEE. V shed 0 bases and J 5 bases; nucleotides not matched to a gene: 5. This CDR3 has 16 amino acids. In DNA form, the CDR3 reads TGTGCCAGCAGCTTGGGGCTAGCGGGACCTACCGGGGAGCTGTTTTTT. This encodes CASSLGLAGPTGELFF.

This chain's CDR3 is CASSSETSGRETQYF. CDR3 nucleotides: TGTGCCAGCAGTTCAGAGACTAGCGGAAGGGAGACCCAGTACTTC. The rearrangement joins TRBV27 to TRBJ2-5; TRBD2 matches 9 bases. Per the germline V gene, CDR1 is MNHEY and CDR2 is SMNVEV (reference sequence). The CDR3 covers 15 residues. Trimming at V came to 4 bases and at J to 5 bases, leaving 8 bases not matched to a gene.

The rearrangement links TRBV29-1 to TRBJ2-5, with D tentatively TRBD1 or TRBD2 (6 bases each). The germline V gene has CDR1 SQVTM and CDR2 ANQGSEA. The V gene lost 1 base and the J gene lost 5 bases, with 11 bases spanning the gap. This CDR3 has 13 amino acids. For the CDR3, the DNA is TGCAGCGTTGAAGGAACAGGGAGGGAGACCCAGTACTTC. Amino acids: CSVEGTGRETQYF.

V is TRBV5-4 and J is TRBJ2-7; D might be TRBD2 (6 bases). The CDR3 runs 14 residues. The ends were cut back, 7 bases at V and 6 bases at J, with 20 bases in the middle. CDR1 SGHNT and CDR2 YYREEE come from the germline V gene (reference sequence). The CDR3 DNA follows: TGTGCCAGCGGGCCCCCTGGGGGGAGAGGCGAGCAGTACTTC. As protein: CASGPPGGRGEQYF.

Worth noting for this clone: One junction end disagrees with the germline gene, perhaps due to a read error. The V call is TRBV29-1, the J call TRBJ2-7; 9 bases are a match to TRBD1. Per germline, CDR1 SQVTM and CDR2 ANQGSEA. This CDR3 contains 11 residues. The CDR3 protein is CSAGTEQGAGF. The CDR3 DNA is TGCAGCGCCGGAACGGAACAGGGGGCCGGCTTC.

The chain recombines TRBV4-1 with TRBJ1-5; TRBD1 agrees at 7 bases. After removal of 2 bases from V and 7 bases from J, the junction contained 8 bases not matched to a gene. From germline, CDR1 is MGHRA and CDR2 YSYEKL. The CDR3 length is 15 residues. The CDR3 nucleotides are TGCGCCAGCAGCCAACCACAGGGGTTGGGCCAGCCCCAGCATTTT. Its translation is CASSQPQGLGQPQHF.

J is TRBJ2-3 and V is TRBV10-2; TRBD1 matches at 12 bases. CDR3 length: 17 residues. Losses at the gene ends were 6 bases for V and 4 bases for J; bases not matched to a gene: 11. Looked up from germline, CDR1 is WSHSY and CDR2 is SAAADI. DNA for the CDR3: TGCGCCAGCAGCTCCCCCCGAGGGACAGGGGGCCCAGATACGCAGTATTTT. Amino acid sequence: CASSSPRGTGGPDTQYF.

The rearrangement uses TRBV6-1 and TRBJ1-5; D remains unclear. The V gene lost 1 base and the J gene lost 9 bases, with 10 bases spanning the gap. This CDR3 comprises 13 residues. Per germline, CDR1 MNHNS and CDR2 SASEGT. CDR3: CASSEEGGGPQHF. The CDR3 coding sequence is TGTGCCAGCAGTGAAGAAGGTGGTGGGCCCCAGCATTTT.

This clone was found once. This chain connects TRBV5-1 to TRBJ2-7, with 9 bases aligning to TRBD1. V dropped 4 bases and J dropped 4; count of bases not matched to a gene: 6. Germline values: CDR1 SGHRS, CDR2 YFSETQ. The CDR3 is made up of 14 amino acids. The CDR3 protein is CASSGSGTGYEQYF. The CDR3 nucleotides read TGCGCCAGCAGCGGGAGCGGGACAGGGTACGAGCAGTACTTC.